The present TCR beta chain was sequenced within a study of blood T cell repertoires in COVID-19. As for the study in general: Acute and convalescent COVID-19 samples came from the United States, Italy and Spain. T cells, B-cell-depleted T cells, or PBMCs supplied cDNA or gDNA.

This clone was observed once. Original methodology: Amplifying reference gene primers gave estimates of nucleated cell counts. Here immunoSEQ multiplex PCR was the method, and the copy in TCRdb shows in-frame clones only, minus some. Clone size and the V and J calls come from that table; the DNA yielded D and trimming. This table has roughly 100,000 clones, about 75% appearing once. CDR1 and CDR2 (germline): SGDLS, YYNGEE. With 3 bases clipped from V and 1 base from J, the junction kept 6 bases outside the gene matches. The CDR3 extends over 16 amino acids. The sample was peripheral blood. This sequence joins TRBV9 and TRBJ2-3; 9 bases align to TRBD2. This clonotype was sampled from a woman in her 70s with acute or convalescent COVID-19. CDR3 amino acids: CASSAGGGAGTDTQYF. CDR3 nucleotides: TGTGCCAGCAGCGCAGGCGGGGGGGCCGGCACAGATACGCAGTATTTT.